This T cell receptor beta chain was captured in a study of human T cells and chemical hapten exposure. Study at large: Upper-back patch tests with 0.01% DPC were read at 6 days.

TCRdb used MiXCR to reprocess the RACE reads, holding one entry per CDR3 protein. The data hold roughly 70,000 distinct CDR3 sequences, with more than 8% observed a single time. This clonotype was seen ten or more times. The time point here: patch test 1, 2 weeks after DPC sensitization. Treatment described: therapeutic diphenylcyclopropenone sensitization with weekly scalp DPC. CDR3 length: 17 residues. V shed 4 bases and J 9 bases; nucleotides not matched to a gene: 17. CDR1 is MDHEN and CDR2 is SYDVKM in the germline V gene. This rearrangement joins TRBV28 to TRBJ1-5; TRBD1 matches at 8 bases. The input for sequencing was whole blood, taken in connection with sensitization to the hapten diphenylcyclopropenone (DPC). This TCR was recovered from a woman aged 40-49 years with alopecia areata. Some clones in this sample may be carry-over from other donors' samples. The CDR3 nucleotides are TGTGCCAGCAGTTACAAGCCGGGACAGGCCCTCGTCCGGCCCCAGCATTTT. It specifies CASSYKPGQALVRPQHF. Based on the CDR3 plus reference TRBV28 and TRBJ1-5, the full variable domain is DVKVTQSSRYLVKRTGEKVFLECVQDMDHENMFWYRQDPGLGLRLIYFSYDVKMKEKGDIPEGYSVSREKKERFSLILESASTNQTSMYLCASSYKPGQALVRPQHFGDGTRLSIL.